This T cell receptor (beta chain) is from a study of identical twins. The study, taken as a whole, reports: Twin-shared out-of-frame alpha sequences were enriched for low generation probability. Analyses of zero insertions could be partly confounded by invariant MAIT and iNKT cells.

About this clonotype itself: What it binds is not known.

Germline-derived CDR1 and CDR2 are SGHRS and YFSETQ. This CDR3 spans 16 amino acids. V lost 4 bases, J lost 0 bases, and 16 bases lay in between. A single record per CDR3 protein comes from TCRdb applying MiXCR to the 5' RACE reads. Of approximately 500,000 distinct CDR3 sequences listed, 13% to 15% are singletons. The sample was also reused in another study, on yellow fever vaccine responses in identical twins.

The genes are TRBV5-1 and TRBJ1-1, with D tentatively TRBD1 (5 bases). This clonotype was obtained from a woman younger than 35 in good health. The material sequenced was CD4+ T cells sorted from blood. CDR3 region: CASSPVSGTVNTEAFF. The CDR3 DNA is TGCGCCAGCAGCCCTGTCTCCGGGACGGTGAACACTGAAGCTTTCTTT. The whole variable domain, remainder taken from reference TRBV5-1 and TRBJ1-1, is KAGVTQTPRYLIKTRGQQVTLSCSPISGHRSVSWYQQTPGQGLQFLFEYFSETQRNKGNFPGRFSGRQFSNSRSEMNVSTLELGDSALYLCASSPVSGTVNTEAFFGQGTRLTVV.